This T cell receptor (beta chain) was found in a study of cytomegalovirus exposure and HLA in healthy donors. The PCR had 60 Vbeta and 13 Jbeta primers. In the authors' methods: Roughly 11 million shared chains were among the 80 million or so unique TCR beta chains that a later analysis counted. Clones were sequenced by immunoSEQ multiplex PCR, and TCRdb holds only the in-frame ones, with some missing. That table furnishes V, J and clone size, whereas the DNA furnished D and trimming. The sample records more than 150,000 clones, 70% to 90% being singletons. Details on this clone: No antigen is known for it.

This CDR3 comprises 16 residues. Germline V gene lookup returns CDR1 SEHNR and CDR2 FQNEAQ (reference sequence). J was trimmed by 0 bases and V by 2 bases; bases with no gene match: 6. Whole-study results and caveats: TRBV6-2, TRBV6-3 and some other V segments were unresolvable in 87-base-pair reads. One variant, a missense change in DCLRE1C, was linked in a later analysis to TCR beta V- and J-gene trimming. The study recorded 150 to 200 TCR beta chains that were cytomegalovirus-associated.

Sequencing used PBMCs. This chain links TRBV7-9 with TRBJ1-2; 7 bases agree with TRBD1. The source is a woman aged 18-29 years in good health and CMV-seronegative. The CDR3 region is CASSLLTGWTNYGYTF. DNA for the CDR3: TGTGCCAGCAGCTTATTGACAGGGTGGACTAACTATGGCTACACCTTC.